These T cell receptor beta chains were read from a single sample in a study of Graves' ophthalmopathy and Graves' hyperthyroidism. Via MiXCR, TCRdb re-called the multiplex PCR reads, giving one row per CDR3 protein. The sample has a few hundred thousand distinct CDR3 sequences, about 18% seen once. Sequencing was done on a sample of peripheral blood. Receptors originate from an adult woman with stable Graves' hyperthyroidism. Both conserved end residues are trimmed from each CDR3. D genes are given only for firm matches. Expanded clones get a size class; other rows say once, few or many, or leave the size out.

v_call,j_call,clone_size,cdr3_length,d_call,cdr3_aa
TRBV6-1,TRBJ2-7,many,12,.,ASSETGRPYEQY
TRBV6-1,TRBJ2-1,.,14,.,ASSELGSSPYNEQF
TRBV20-1,TRBJ2-1,once,10,.,SARAGAREQF
TRBV6-5,TRBJ2-5,many,11,TRBD2,ASRSSGTSTQY
TRBV19,TRBJ2-7,many,12,.,ASSEQSRDEEQY
TRBV19,TRBJ1-2,many,12,.,ASSRRQPNYGYT
TRBV20-1,TRBJ2-7,once,10,.,SGRGSTYEQY
TRBV6-8,TRBJ2-7,.,13,TRBD2,ASRGGGGRRDEQY
TRBV3-1,TRBJ2-3,few,14,TRBD2,ASSPPRSGRGGTQY
TRBV27,TRBJ1-2,.,9,.,ASRLQGAYT
TRBV5-1,TRBJ2-5,many,14,.,ASSQRQEWTQETQY
TRBV7-2,TRBJ2-7,many,15,TRBD1,ASSLAATTQGSYEQY
TRBV2,TRBJ2-7,.,10,TRBD2,ASSDWGGEQY
TRBV19,TRBJ1-2,.,12,.,ASSIDRQHYGYT
TRBV20-1,TRBJ2-7,few,14,TRBD2,SARDYRGRFNYEQY
TRBV28,TRBJ2-5,many,9,.,ASKALETQY
TRBV30,TRBJ2-2,.,12,.,ACLGHGNSGDLF
TRBV19,TRBJ1-1,many,10,.,ASSITGTVAF
TRBV11-1,TRBJ1-3,many,14,TRBD1,ASSRSGGSSGNTIY
TRBV28,TRBJ1-1,many,14,.,ASSLLPLLRDTEAF
TRBV10-3,TRBJ2-5,many,10,.,ATRDIQETQY
TRBV25-1,TRBJ2-6,.,18,.,ASKTPHRTGRASGANVLT
TRBV29-1,TRBJ2-7,many,9,.,SGSGDYEQY
TRBV6-1,TRBJ1-1,many,11,.,ASSRGFVAEAF
TRBV20-1,TRBJ2-5,many,11,.,SAEGGGGETQY
TRBV4-1,TRBJ2-5,few,12,.,ASSHGGPQETQY
TRBV20-1,TRBJ2-7,many,10,.,SAQRSSYEQY
TRBV14,TRBJ1-5,many,11,.,ASSQNSDQPQH